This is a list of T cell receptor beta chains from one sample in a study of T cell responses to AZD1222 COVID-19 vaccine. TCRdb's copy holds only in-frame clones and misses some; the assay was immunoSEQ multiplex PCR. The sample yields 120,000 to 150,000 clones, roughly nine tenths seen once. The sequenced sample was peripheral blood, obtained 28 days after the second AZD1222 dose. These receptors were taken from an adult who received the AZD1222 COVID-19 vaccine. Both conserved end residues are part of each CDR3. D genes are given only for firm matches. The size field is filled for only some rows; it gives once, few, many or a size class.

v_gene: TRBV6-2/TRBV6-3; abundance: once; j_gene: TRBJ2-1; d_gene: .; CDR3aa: CASSYGDNEQFF; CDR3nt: TGTGCCAGCAGTTACGGGGACAATGAGCAGTTCTTC
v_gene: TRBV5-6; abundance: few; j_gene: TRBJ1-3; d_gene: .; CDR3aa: CASSLSGVDLGNTIYF; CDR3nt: TGTGCCAGCAGCTTGTCAGGTGTCGACCTAGGAAACACCATATATTTT
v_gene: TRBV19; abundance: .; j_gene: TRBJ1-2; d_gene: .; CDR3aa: CASTSGIQSYGYTF; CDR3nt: TGTGCCAGTACCTCAGGGATCCAGTCCTATGGCTACACCTTC
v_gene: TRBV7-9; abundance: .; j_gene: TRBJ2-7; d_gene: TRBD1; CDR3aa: CASSSKTGPIYEQYF; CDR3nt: TGTGCCAGCAGCTCCAAGACAGGGCCAATCTACGAGCAGTACTTC
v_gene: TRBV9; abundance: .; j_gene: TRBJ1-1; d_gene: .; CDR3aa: CASSRGLNTEAFF; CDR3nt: TGTGCCAGCAGTAGGGGTTTGAACACTGAAGCTTTCTTT
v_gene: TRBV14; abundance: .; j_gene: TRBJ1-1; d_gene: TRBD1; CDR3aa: CASSQAGTGVGDFF; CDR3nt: TGTGCCAGCAGCCAAGCCGGGACAGGGGTTGGTGATTTCTTT
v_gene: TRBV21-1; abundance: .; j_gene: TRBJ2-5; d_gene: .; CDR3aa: CAIPGTSGRTIQETQYF; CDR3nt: TGTGCCATACCGGGGACTAGCGGGAGGACCATACAAGAGACCCAGTACTTC
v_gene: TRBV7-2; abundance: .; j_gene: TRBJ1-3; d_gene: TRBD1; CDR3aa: CASSLQTGLGNTIYF; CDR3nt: TGTGCCAGCAGCTTACAGACAGGGCTAGGAAACACCATATATTTT
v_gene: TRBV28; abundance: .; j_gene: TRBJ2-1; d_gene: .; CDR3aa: CASSLVHLYNEQFF; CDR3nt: TGTGCCAGCAGTTTGGTACACCTCTACAATGAGCAGTTCTTC
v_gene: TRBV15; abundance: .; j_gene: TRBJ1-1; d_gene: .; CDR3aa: CATSSKTTSEAFF; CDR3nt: TGTGCCACCAGCAGTAAAACAACTTCTGAAGCTTTCTTT